The 9 T cell receptor beta chains below all came from one sample that was sequenced in a study of cytomegalovirus exposure and HLA in healthy donors. This PCR relied on a set of 60 Vbeta primers and 13 Jbeta primers. Clones were sequenced by immunoSEQ multiplex PCR, and TCRdb holds only the in-frame ones, with some missing. Among some 100,000 clones, approximately 81% were seen once, and the ten largest hold about 3.1%. Sequencing was carried out using PBMCs. The source of these receptors is a male donor in good health and CMV-seropositive.

The J gene is TRBJ2-5, the V gene TRBV5-6; possibly TRBD1 for D (5 bases). With 0 bases removed from V and 6 bases from J, the gap between germline ends came to 18 bases. Germline-derived CDR1 and CDR2 are SGHDT and YYEEEE. The CDR3 contains 16 residues. CDR3 region: CASSLDPTGSGKTQYF. DNA of the CDR3: TGTGCCAGCAGCTTGGACCCGACCGGGTCAGGGAAGACCCAGTACTTC.

The chain couples TRBV7-2 to TRBJ2-5; 7 bases match TRBD1. With 1 base clipped from V and 5 bases from J, the junction kept 10 bases outside the gene matches. Germline V lookup: CDR1 SGHTA, CDR2 FQGNSA. The CDR3 is 16 amino acids. CDR3 sequence reads: CASSLGSRQGYETQYF. The CDR3 bases are TGTGCCAGCAGCTTAGGGTCGCGACAGGGTTACGAGACCCAGTACTTC.

The CDR3 sequence is CASSQPLRGMNTEAFF. The CDR3 DNA reads TGCGCCAGCAGCCAACCACTGCGGGGCATGAACACTGAAGCTTTCTTT. The chain combines TRBV4-1 with TRBJ1-1; D might be TRBD1 (5 bases). The CDR3 is 16 residues long. Germline V lookup: CDR1 MGHRA, CDR2 YSYEKL. With 2 bases removed from V and 0 bases from J, the gap between germline ends came to 13 bases.

This clone was counted a few times. V gene TRBV10-1 combines with J gene TRBJ1-1, with no clear D. V lost 0 bases, J lost 1 base, and 9 bases lay in between. The CDR3 covers 15 residues. The germline gives CDR1 WNHNN, CDR2 SYGVQD (reference sequence). CDR3 coding DNA: TGCGCCAGCAGTGAGTCCGTCCTTAGGAACACTGAAGCTTTCTTT. It codes for CASSESVLRNTEAFF.

The V call is TRBV5-4, the J call TRBJ2-5; weak D call: TRBD2 (5 bases). The CDR3 is made up of 15 amino acids. Deletions cut 4 bases from V and 5 bases from J, with 18 bases between. CDR1 and CDR2 from the germline V gene are SGHNT and YYREEE (reference sequence). The CDR3 bases are TGTGCCAGCAGCCCGGATTTCGCTAGCTGGGAGACCCAGTACTTC. Translated, it gives CASSPDFASWETQYF.

The rearrangement links TRBV9 to TRBJ2-2, with TRBD1 as a possible D gene (5 bases). The length of the CDR3 is 16 residues. CDR1 and CDR2 (germline): SGDLS, YYNGEE. V shed 0 bases and J shed 4 bases, with 13 bases lying between them. CDR3 region: CASSVGGIFVTGELFF. For the CDR3, the DNA is TGTGCCAGCAGCGTAGGGGGCATTTTTGTCACCGGGGAGCTGTTTTTT.

V and J are TRBV5-5 and TRBJ2-3; a weak D match, TRBD2 (5 bases). Trimming removed 4 bases at V and 3 bases at J, with 15 bases between. The germline V gene encodes CDR1 SGHKS and CDR2 YYEKEE (reference sequence). The CDR3 is made up of 15 amino acids. The CDR3 region has the DNA TGTGCCAGCAGCATCGGGGTTGGTGGAACAGATACGCAGTATTTT. Its translation is CASSIGVGGTDTQYF.

The rearrangement links TRBV7-3 to TRBJ1-1, with TRBD1 identical over 9 bases. Germline-derived CDR1 and CDR2 are SGHTA and FQGTGA. The CDR3 contains 14 residues. V was pared by 1 base and J by 3 bases, with 0 bases of the junction left unmatched. CDR3 coding DNA: TGTGCCAGCAGCTTAAGACAGGGGGACACTGAAGCTTTCTTT. It translates to CASSLRQGDTEAFF.

The chain employs TRBV9 and TRBJ1-1, with no clear D. Germline-derived CDR1 and CDR2 are SGDLS and YYNGEE. The CDR3 has 15 amino acids. Deletions cut 4 bases from V and 10 bases from J, with 23 bases between. CDR3 region: CASSPPVEAPGRAFF. For the CDR3, the DNA is TGTGCCAGCAGCCCCCCGGTGGAGGCTCCTGGACGAGCTTTCTTT.